This TCR beta chain is from a study of shared T cell receptors in the human thymus (TCRdb year 2021). Regarding the study in general: The study examined how self-reactive, shared T-cell receptor alpha chains are generated in the human thymus.

The CDR3 sequence holds 14 residues, the cysteine and phenylalanine included. Here the CDR3 DNA is all that survives: 42 bases in frame from base 1. For this chain, trimming is 4 bases at the V end and 4 bases at the J end, and the number of junction bases without a gene match is 9. Taken from the germline V gene (reference sequence), the CDR1 and CDR2 loops are GTSNPN and SVGIG. In regard to this clone: Its antigen target is currently unknown. Per-nucleotide qualities are absent, and no much larger clonotype sits a single base away.

The library relied on the immunoSEQ multiplex PCR assay. TCRdb re-hosts the immuneACCESS table, in-frame sequences only. Its copies lack some clones; in the studies checked, an unresolved V gene accounts for under half of them, and the cause for the rest is not known. The sample table shows under 450,000 clones, and approximately 95% are seen once. The ten largest clones represent 0.015% to 0.025% of the sample. The chain joins TRBV30 to TRBJ1-2, and 7 bases in between align with TRBD1. This TCR came from a human donor. Sequencing was carried out using thymocytes. The CDR3 region reads CAWMDRHGGYGYTF. The DNA is as follows: TGTGCCTGGATGGACAGGCACGGAGGCTATGGCTACACCTTC. With the rest looked up from the reference TRBV30 and TRBJ1-2 genes rather than sequenced, the full variable domain is SQTIHQWPATLVQPVGSPLSLECTVEGTSNPNLYWYRQAAGRGLQLLFYSVGIGQISSEVPQNLSASRPQDRQFILSSKKLLLSDSGFYLCAWMDRHGGYGYTFGSGTRLTVV.